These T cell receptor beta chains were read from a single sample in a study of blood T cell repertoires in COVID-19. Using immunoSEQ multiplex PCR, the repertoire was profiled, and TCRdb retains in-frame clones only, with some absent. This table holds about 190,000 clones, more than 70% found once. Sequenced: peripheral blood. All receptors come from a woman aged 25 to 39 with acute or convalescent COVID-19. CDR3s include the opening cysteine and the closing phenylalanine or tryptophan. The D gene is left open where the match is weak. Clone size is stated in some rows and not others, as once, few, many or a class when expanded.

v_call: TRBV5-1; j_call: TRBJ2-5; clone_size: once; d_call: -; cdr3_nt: TGCGCCAGCAGTCCCCAGTCGGAGACCCAGTACTTC; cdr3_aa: CASSPQSETQYF
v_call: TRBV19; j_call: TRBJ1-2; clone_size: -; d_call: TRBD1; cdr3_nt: TGTGCCAGTAGTTTTCCCGACAGGGCCCATGGCTACACCTTC; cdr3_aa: CASSFPDRAHGYTF
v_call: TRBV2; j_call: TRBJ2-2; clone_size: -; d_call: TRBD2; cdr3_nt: TGTGCCAGCAGTGAATGGCGGGAGTCACTCGGGGAGCTGTTTTTT; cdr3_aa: CASSEWRESLGELFF
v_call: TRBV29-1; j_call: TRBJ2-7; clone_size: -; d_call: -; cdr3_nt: TGCAGCGTTGGGGCAGGGGATTACTACGAGCAGTACTTC; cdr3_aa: CSVGAGDYYEQYF
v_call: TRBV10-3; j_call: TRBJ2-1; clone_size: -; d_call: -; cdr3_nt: TGTGCCAGCAGGGGGGCGAAGGGAACGTTAGAGCAGTTCTTC; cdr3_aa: CASRGAKGTLEQFF
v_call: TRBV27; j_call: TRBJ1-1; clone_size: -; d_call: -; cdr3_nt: TGTGCCAGCAGTTTAGTGGGGGGGACTGAAGCTTTCTTT; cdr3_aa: CASSLVGGTEAFF
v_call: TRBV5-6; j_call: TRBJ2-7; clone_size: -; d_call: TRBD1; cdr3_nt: TGTGCCAGCAGCTTACGGGACAGTGACTACGAGCAGTACTTC; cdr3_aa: CASSLRDSDYEQYF
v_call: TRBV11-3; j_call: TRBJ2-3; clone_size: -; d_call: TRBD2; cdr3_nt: TGTGCCAGCAGCTCTAGCGGGAGGACAGATACGCAGTATTTT; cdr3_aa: CASSSSGRTDTQYF
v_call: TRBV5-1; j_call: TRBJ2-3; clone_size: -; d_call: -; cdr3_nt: TGCGCCAGCAGCTTGCGGGTCGGCACAGATACGCAGTATTTT; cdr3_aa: CASSLRVGTDTQYF
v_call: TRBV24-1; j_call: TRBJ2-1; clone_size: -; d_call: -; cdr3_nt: TGTGCCACCAGTGATTCTTACGGGAAGGACTACAATGAGCAGTTCTTC; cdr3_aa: CATSDSYGKDYNEQFF
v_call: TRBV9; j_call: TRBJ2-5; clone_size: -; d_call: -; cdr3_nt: TGTGCCAGCAGTCTCGAAGCACAAGAGACCCAGTACTTC; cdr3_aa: CASSLEAQETQYF
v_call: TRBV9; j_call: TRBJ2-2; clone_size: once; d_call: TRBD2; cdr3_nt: TGTGCCAGCAGCGAGACCAGCGGGAGCCGCGGGGAGCTGTTTTTT; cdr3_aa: CASSETSGSRGELFF
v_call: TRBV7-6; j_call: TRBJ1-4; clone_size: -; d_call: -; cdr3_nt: TGTGCCAGCAGCCTCGGCAGGGCCGAAAAACTGTTTTTT; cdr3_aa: CASSLGRAEKLFF
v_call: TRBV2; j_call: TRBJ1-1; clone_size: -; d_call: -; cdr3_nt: TGTGCCAGCAGCGCGCTATGGACTGACACTGAAGCTTTCTTT; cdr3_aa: CASSALWTDTEAFF
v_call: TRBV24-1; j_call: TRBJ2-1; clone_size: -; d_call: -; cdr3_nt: TGTGCCACCAGTATGACTCGACTGCACACTCCGGGTGAGCAGTTCTTC; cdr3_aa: CATSMTRLHTPGEQFF
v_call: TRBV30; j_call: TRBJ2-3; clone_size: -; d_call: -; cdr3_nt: TGTGCCTGGACTAGCACAGATACGCAGTATTTT; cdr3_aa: CAWTSTDTQYF
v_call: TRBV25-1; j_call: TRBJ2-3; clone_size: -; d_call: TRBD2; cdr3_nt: TGTGCCAGCCGAAAAGCGGGAGCCCCAGATACGCAGTATTTT; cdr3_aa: CASRKAGAPDTQYF
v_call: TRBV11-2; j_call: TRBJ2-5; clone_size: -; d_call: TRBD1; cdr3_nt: TGTGCCAGCAGGTCCGGGACAGGGGTGACCCAGTACTTC; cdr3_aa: CASRSGTGVTQYF
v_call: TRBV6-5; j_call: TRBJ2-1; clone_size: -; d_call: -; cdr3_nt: TGTGCCAGCAGTCAGGGGACTGAGCAGTTCTTC; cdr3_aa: CASSQGTEQFF
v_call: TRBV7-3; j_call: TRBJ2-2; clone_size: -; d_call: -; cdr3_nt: TGTGCCAGCAGCTTCTCGGTCCGGACTGCCAACACCGGGGAGCTGTTTTTT; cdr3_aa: CASSFSVRTANTGELFF
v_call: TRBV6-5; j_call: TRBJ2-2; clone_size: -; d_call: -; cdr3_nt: TGTGCCAGCAAACAGGGAACGGACACCGGGGAGCTGTTTTTT; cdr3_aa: CASKQGTDTGELFF
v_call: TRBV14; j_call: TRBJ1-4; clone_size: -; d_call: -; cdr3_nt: TGTGCCAGCAGCCTTCAGGGTATAGATGAAAAACTGTTTTTT; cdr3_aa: CASSLQGIDEKLFF
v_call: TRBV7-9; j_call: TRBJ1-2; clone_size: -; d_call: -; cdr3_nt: TGTGCCAGCAGCTTAGGACAGCTTTATGGCTACACCTTC; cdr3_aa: CASSLGQLYGYTF
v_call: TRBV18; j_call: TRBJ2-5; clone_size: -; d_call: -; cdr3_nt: TGTGCCAGCTCACCACCCAACAGGGGAGGACGGGAGACCCAGTACTTC; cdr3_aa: CASSPPNRGGRETQYF
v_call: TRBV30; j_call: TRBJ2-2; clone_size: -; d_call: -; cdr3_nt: TGTGCCTGGAGGAGGACTGGGGGCGGGCGGGAGCTGTTTTTT; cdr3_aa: CAWRRTGGGRELFF
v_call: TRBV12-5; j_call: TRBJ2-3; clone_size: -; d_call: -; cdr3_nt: TGTGCTAGTGGTGAGAACCCCGGGGATACGCAGTATTTT; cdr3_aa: CASGENPGDTQYF
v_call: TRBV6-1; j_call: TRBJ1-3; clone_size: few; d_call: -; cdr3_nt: TGTGCCAGCAGTGAAGTTCAGGCTGACACCATATATTTT; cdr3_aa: CASSEVQADTIYF
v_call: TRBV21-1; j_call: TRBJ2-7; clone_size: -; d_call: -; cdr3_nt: TGTGCCAGCAGAGGGGACTTCTGTAACGACGAGCAGTACTTC; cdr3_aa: CASRGDFCNDEQYF
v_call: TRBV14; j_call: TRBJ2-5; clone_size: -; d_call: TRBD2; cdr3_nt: TGTGCCAGCAGCCAAGATGTGCGGGAGAAGGGATTCCAAGAGACCCAGTACTTC; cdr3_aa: CASSQDVREKGFQETQYF
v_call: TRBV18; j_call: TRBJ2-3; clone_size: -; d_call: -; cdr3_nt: TGTGCCAGCTCGGCCGTGGCCACAGATACGCAGTATTTT; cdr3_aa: CASSAVATDTQYF
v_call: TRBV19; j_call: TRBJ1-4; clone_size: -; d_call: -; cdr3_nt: TGTGCCAGTAGTATAAGGCCCCAGGGTGTCGAAAAACTGTTTTTT; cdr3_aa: CASSIRPQGVEKLFF
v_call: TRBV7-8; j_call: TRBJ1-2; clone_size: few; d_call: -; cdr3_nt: TGTGCCAGCAGCTTAGATAACAGAGTTAGCTATGGCTACACCTTC; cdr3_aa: CASSLDNRVSYGYTF
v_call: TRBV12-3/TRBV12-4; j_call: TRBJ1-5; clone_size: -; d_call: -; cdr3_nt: TGTGCCAGCAGTTCGGGGGGCCGGCCCCAGCATTTT; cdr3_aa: CASSSGGRPQHF
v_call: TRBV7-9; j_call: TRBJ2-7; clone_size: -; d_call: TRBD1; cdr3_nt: TGTGCCAGCAGCTGGACAGGGCTTGACTACGAGCAGTACTTC; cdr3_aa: CASSWTGLDYEQYF
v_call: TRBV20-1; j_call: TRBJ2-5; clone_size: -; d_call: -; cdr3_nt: TGCACTATGATGAGATTTGAGACCCAGTACTTC; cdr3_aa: CTMMRFETQYF
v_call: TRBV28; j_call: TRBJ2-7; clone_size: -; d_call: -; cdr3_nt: TGTGCCAGCGCGGGGACCTACGAGCAGTACTTC; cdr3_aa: CASAGTYEQYF
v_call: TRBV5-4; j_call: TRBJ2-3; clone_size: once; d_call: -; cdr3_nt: TGTGCCGGGACGGACGGGGGAACACGCACAGATACGCAGTATTTT; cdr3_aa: CAGTDGGTRTDTQYF
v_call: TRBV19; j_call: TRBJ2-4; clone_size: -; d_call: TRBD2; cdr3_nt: TGTGCCAGTAGTCGAACCGGGACTAGCTCCATTCAGTACTTC; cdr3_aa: CASSRTGTSSIQYF
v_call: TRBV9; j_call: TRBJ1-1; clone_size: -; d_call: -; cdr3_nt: TGTGCCAGCAGCCTTGGACAGAACACTGAAGCTTTCTTT; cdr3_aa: CASSLGQNTEAFF
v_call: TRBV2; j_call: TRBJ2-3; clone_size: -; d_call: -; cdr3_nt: TGTGCCAGCCTCACCGGTTTTTTAGCGTATTTT; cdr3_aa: CASLTGFLAYF
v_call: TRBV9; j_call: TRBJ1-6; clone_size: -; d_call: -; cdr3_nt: TGTGCCAGCAGCGTAGATTGGGAGGCGGCCGCAACTTCACCCCTCCACTTT; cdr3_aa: CASSVDWEAAATSPLHF
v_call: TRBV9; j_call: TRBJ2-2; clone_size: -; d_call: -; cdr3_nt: TGTGCCAGCAGCGTAGGGGCCGACACCGGGGAGCTGTTTTTT; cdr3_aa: CASSVGADTGELFF
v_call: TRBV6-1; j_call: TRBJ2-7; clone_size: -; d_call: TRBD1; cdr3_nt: TGTGCCAGCAGTGGGGTATGGGACAGGAGCTCCTACGAGCAGTACTTC; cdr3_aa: CASSGVWDRSSYEQYF
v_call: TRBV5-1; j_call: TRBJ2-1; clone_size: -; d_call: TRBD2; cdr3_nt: TGCGCCAGCAGCTTGTCTAGCGGGGCCTACAATGAGCAGTTCTTC; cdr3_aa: CASSLSSGAYNEQFF
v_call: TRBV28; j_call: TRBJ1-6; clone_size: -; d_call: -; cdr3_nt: TGTGCCAGCAGTTCCCAGGGGACGGTGAATTCACCCCTCCACTTT; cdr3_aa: CASSSQGTVNSPLHF
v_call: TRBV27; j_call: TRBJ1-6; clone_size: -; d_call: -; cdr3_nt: TGTGCCAGCAGATTCCTGTCCTCAGGCGATTCACCCCTCCACTTT; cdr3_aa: CASRFLSSGDSPLHF
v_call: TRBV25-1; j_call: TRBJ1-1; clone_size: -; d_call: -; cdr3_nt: TGTGCCGCGGGCGGCACTGAAGCTTTCTTT; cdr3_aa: CAAGGTEAFF
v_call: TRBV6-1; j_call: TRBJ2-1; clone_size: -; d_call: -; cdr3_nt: TGTGCCAGCAGTGAAAGTGTGGTCAACATCGATGAGCAGTTCTTC; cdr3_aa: CASSESVVNIDEQFF
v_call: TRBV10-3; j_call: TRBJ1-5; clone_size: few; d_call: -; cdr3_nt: TGTGCCATCAGTGAGCTAAAGAATCAGCCCCAGCATTTT; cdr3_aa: CAISELKNQPQHF
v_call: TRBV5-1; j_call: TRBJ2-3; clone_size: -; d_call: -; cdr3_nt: TGCGCCAGCAGCTTGTATCAGGGCACAGATACGCAGTATTTT; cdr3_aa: CASSLYQGTDTQYF
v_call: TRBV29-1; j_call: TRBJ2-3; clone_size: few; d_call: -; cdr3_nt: TGCAGCGTTGTAGTTGTGACAGATACGCAGTATTTT; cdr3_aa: CSVVVVTDTQYF